This entry lists 10 T cell receptor beta chains sequenced from one sample in a study of cytomegalovirus exposure and HLA in healthy donors. In the PCR, 60 Vbeta and 13 Jbeta primers were used. Method: immunoSEQ multiplex PCR; TCRdb's copy keeps in-frame clones and lacks some. The table has around 110,000 clones, roughly a tenth seen once. Sequencing was done on a sample of PBMCs. Every receptor here comes from a young man in good health and CMV-seronegative.

The chain carries TRBV6-1 and TRBJ2-5; D is unclear. Between the trimmed V and J ends, which lost 8 bases and 5 bases, there was a span of 9 bases. Germline V gene sequence: CDR1 MNHNS, CDR2 SASEGT. This CDR3 is 11 amino acids long. The CDR3 nucleotides are TGTGCCAGCTCGATCCGGGAGACCCAGTACTTC. Translating gives CASSIRETQYF.

A word on this clone: Distinct nucleotide sequences in the sample also encode this CDR3. The V call is TRBV7-2, the J call TRBJ2-7; TRBD2 matches 8 bases. Germline V gene sequence: CDR1 SGHTA, CDR2 FQGNSA. The CDR3 is made up of 14 amino acids. Unmatched junction bases numbered 0, after V lost 2 bases and J lost 0 bases. The CDR3 is CASSLTSGSYEQYF. The CDR3, as DNA: TGTGCCAGCAGCTTAACTAGCGGCTCCTACGAGCAGTACTTC.

This clone has a handful of counts. The chain is built from TRBV19 and TRBJ2-7, with D possibly being TRBD2 (5 bases). CDR3 length: 13 residues. V shed 1 base and J shed 4 bases, with 8 bases lying between them. The germline CDR1 and CDR2 sequences are LNHDA and SQIVND (reference sequence). CDR3 DNA: TGTGCCAGTAGTATAGGACTAATTTACGAGCAGTACTTC. It is translated as CASSIGLIYEQYF. Complete variable domain (other parts from reference TRBV19 and TRBJ2-7): DGGITQSPKYLFRKEGQNVTLSCEQNLNHDAMYWYRQDPGQGLRLIYYSQIVNDFQKGDIAEGYSVSREKKESFPLTVTSAQKNPTAFYLCASSIGLIYEQYFGPGTRLTVT.

This clone was counted between two and nine times. The chain joins TRBV13 to TRBJ2-5, with D tentatively TRBD1 (5 bases). The V end was cut by 3 bases, the J end by 0 bases, with 14 bases between. In germline, CDR1 is PRHDT, CDR2 FYEKMQ (reference sequence). There are 16 residues in the CDR3. The CDR3 region is CASSFLIREHQETQYF. For the CDR3, the DNA is TGTGCCAGCAGCTTCCTAATCAGGGAACACCAAGAGACCCAGTACTTC.

This clone was seen more than once but under ten times. V is TRBV5-1 and J is TRBJ1-5; 7 bases fit TRBD1. Unmatched junction bases numbered 4, after V lost 0 bases and J lost 7 bases. The CDR3 consists of 14 residues. The germline V gene encodes CDR1 SGHRS and CDR2 YFSETQ. The CDR3: CASSLGQGEQPQHF. The CDR3 bases are TGCGCCAGCAGCTTGGGACAGGGCGAGCAGCCCCAGCATTTT.

This clone was seen only a few times. The chain employs TRBV2 and TRBJ2-5, with D possibly being TRBD1 (5 bases). Germline V lookup: CDR1 SNHLY, CDR2 FYNNEI. This CDR3 has 13 amino acids. Trimming took 7 bases from V and 0 from J, leaving 9 bases between them. In nucleotides, the CDR3 is TGTGCCAGCATGGGGCAGGACCAAGAGACCCAGTACTTC. It is translated as CASMGQDQETQYF. Looking up the rest from reference TRBV2 and TRBJ2-5 gives the full variable domain: EPEVTQTPSHQVTQMGQEVILRCVPISNHLYFYWYRQILGQKVEFLVSFYNNEISEKSEIFDDQFSVERPDGSNFTLKIRSTKLEDSAMYFCASMGQDQETQYFGPGTRLLVL.

The chain employs TRBV12-5 and TRBJ2-3; TRBD2 aligns across 8 bases. The germline CDR1 and CDR2 sequences are LGHNT and FRNRAP. This CDR3 comprises 16 residues. The trim removed 1 base at V and 1 base at J, leaving 4 bases unmatched. The CDR3 is CASGLGSGGGTDTQYF. In nucleotides, the CDR3 is TGTGCTAGTGGTTTGGGGAGCGGGGGCGGCACAGATACGCAGTATTTT.

A few counts support this clone. V gene TRBV28 combines with J gene TRBJ1-5, with D possibly being TRBD1 (5 bases). V lost 6 bases to trimming and J lost 7 bases, with 28 bases between them. CDR3 length equals 18 residues. Germline V CDR1 and CDR2: MDHEN, SYDVKM. CDR3 DNA sequence: TGTGCCAGCAGCTGGATGACAGAATCCCAGGGAAGTAGGCAGCCCCAGCATTTT. It encodes CASSWMTESQGSRQPQHF.

The chain carries TRBV11-3 and TRBJ1-2, with TRBD1 identical over 7 bases. Trimming at V came to 0 bases and at J to 7 bases, leaving 2 bases not matched to a gene. This CDR3 has 13 residues. Germline V gene data show CDR1 as SGHNT and CDR2 as YENEEA. CDR3 in DNA: TGTGCCAGCAGCTTAGATCACAGGGGTGGCTACACCTTC. As protein: CASSLDHRGGYTF.

The chain uses TRBV27 and TRBJ1-6; the D gene is possibly TRBD1 (5 bases). V lost 0 bases, J lost 5 bases, and 11 bases lay in between. CDR3 length: 16 amino acids. CDR1 and CDR2 (germline): MNHEY, SMNVEV (reference sequence). This CDR3 is CASSLSWGYHNSPLHF. CDR3 nucleotides: TGTGCCAGCAGTTTATCGTGGGGCTATCATAATTCACCCCTCCACTTT.